A single sample gave rise to the 16 T cell receptor beta chains below, sequenced in a study of blood T cell repertoires in COVID-19. Libraries were prepared by immunoSEQ multiplex PCR; TCRdb keeps only in-frame clonotypes and omits some of them. The sample lists some 52,000 clones, roughly 84% seen once, with about 2.6% in the top ten. Sequencing was done on a sample of peripheral blood. These receptors originate from a man over 45 with acute or convalescent COVID-19.

V usage is TRBV27 and J usage is TRBJ2-7; TRBD1 agrees at 7 bases. Per the germline V gene, CDR1 is MNHEY and CDR2 is SMNVEV (reference sequence). The ends lost 4 bases at V and 6 bases at J; junction bases unmatched: 12. This CDR3 has 15 amino acids. In DNA form, the CDR3 reads TGTGCCAGCAGTTCCGAACTCAGGGGGTCCGTCGAGCAGTACTTC. Residues: CASSSELRGSVEQYF.

This clone was found a few times. This chain links TRBV4-1 with TRBJ1-2, with 9 bases that match TRBD1. CDR3 size: 15 residues. J was trimmed by 2 bases and V by 3 bases; bases with no gene match: 4. Per germline, CDR1 MGHRA and CDR2 YSYEKL. The CDR3 bases are TGCGCCAGCAGCCACGGACAGGGGAACAACTATGGCTACACCTTC. Amino acids: CASSHGQGNNYGYTF.

In this sample, this clone turned up a few times. The chain links TRBV7-3 to TRBJ1-3; TRBD1 might be the D (5 bases). CDR1 and CDR2 (germline): SGHTA, FQGTGA. V lost 5 bases to trimming and J lost 2 bases, with 13 bases between them. This CDR3 spans 15 amino acids. CDR3 residues: CASSPQGEAGNTIYF. For the CDR3, the DNA is TGTGCCAGCAGCCCTCAGGGTGAAGCTGGAAACACCATATATTTT.

This clone has a handful of counts. The CDR3 loop is CASSISGDPRYGYTF. CDR3 coding DNA: TGTGCCAGCAGCATATCGGGAGACCCGCGGTATGGCTACACCTTC. This chain links TRBV27 with TRBJ1-2; no clear D. Germline V gene sequence: CDR1 MNHEY, CDR2 SMNVEV (reference sequence). V lost 6 bases, J lost 5 bases, and 19 bases lay in between. There are 15 residues in the CDR3.

The V gene is TRBV7-8, the J gene TRBJ1-6; 10 bases line up with TRBD1. Trimming took 5 bases from V and 7 from J; bases not matched to a gene: 2. Germline CDR1 is SGHVS and CDR2 is FQNEAQ. The CDR3 is 14 amino acids. CDR3 region: CASSRDRGNSPLHF. CDR3 in DNA: TGTGCCAGCAGCCGGGACAGGGGAAATTCACCCCTCCACTTT.

V and J are TRBV3-1 (or the pseudogene TRBV3-2) and TRBJ1-1; TRBD1 agrees at 7 bases. The V segment lost 2 bases and the J segment 10 bases; nucleotides outside the gene matches: 10. Germline loops: CDR1 LGHDT, CDR2 YNNKEL (reference sequence). The CDR3 loop spans 14 amino acids. Written as DNA, the CDR3 is TGTGCCAGCAGCCAATTACCGACAGGGTACGGAGCTTTCTTT. Protein: CASSQLPTGYGAFF.

This clone was detected once. The genes are TRBV13 and TRBJ2-4, with 8 bases that match TRBD2. With 6 bases clipped from V and 3 bases from J, the junction kept 7 bases outside the gene matches. Germline lookup yields CDR1 PRHDT and CDR2 FYEKMQ (reference sequence). This CDR3 has 15 residues. CDR3 protein: CASSVSGGVKNIQYF. Here the CDR3 DNA reads TGTGCCAGCAGTGTGAGCGGGGGAGTCAAAAACATTCAGTACTTC.

This clone occurred once. The V and J genes are TRBV14 and TRBJ2-5; 7 nucleotides match TRBD1. Trimming at V came to 4 bases and at J to 2 bases, leaving 10 bases not matched to a gene. CDR3 length: 16 residues. CDR1 and CDR2 from the germline V gene are SGHDN and FVKESK. This CDR3 reads CASSLPGIRGQETQYF. The CDR3 DNA follows: TGTGCCAGCAGCCTCCCAGGGATCAGGGGGCAAGAGACCCAGTACTTC.

The chain employs TRBV27 and TRBJ1-5; 7 bases are shared with TRBD1. The CDR3 has 14 amino acids. The germline V gene has CDR1 MNHEY and CDR2 SMNVEV (reference sequence). V was clipped by 5 bases and J by 1 base; unmatched bases: 2. The CDR3 DNA reads as TGTGCCAGCAGTCTCAGGGGGAGCAATCAGCCCCAGCATTTT. Amino acid sequence: CASSLRGSNQPQHF.

V gene TRBV7-2 combines with J gene TRBJ2-1, with 8 bases fitting TRBD2. Germline-derived CDR1 and CDR2 are SGHTA and FQGNSA. CDR3 length equals 16 residues. J was trimmed by 1 base and V by 2 bases; bases with no gene match: 4. The CDR3 is CASSLQREWSYNEQFF. For the CDR3, the DNA is TGTGCCAGCAGCTTACAGCGGGAGTGGTCCTACAATGAGCAGTTCTTC.

V gene TRBV6-4 combines with J gene TRBJ2-3, with TRBD2 as a possible D gene (6 bases). This CDR3 comprises 16 residues. V lost 0 bases and J 0 bases, leaving 10 bases between the germline ends. Germline V CDR1 and CDR2: MRHNA, SNTAGT. CDR3 sequence reads: CASSDSASGSTDTQYF. CDR3 coding DNA: TGTGCCAGCAGTGACTCGGCCAGCGGGAGCACAGATACGCAGTATTTT.

V gene TRBV5-1 combines with J gene TRBJ2-4, with D tentatively TRBD1 (5 bases). V was cut by 3 bases and J by 8 bases, with 18 bases left in between. Germline V lookup: CDR1 SGHRS, CDR2 YFSETQ. This CDR3 has 15 amino acids. The CDR3: CASSSGITGRDIQYF. In DNA form, the CDR3 reads TGCGCCAGCAGCTCCGGCATCACAGGTCGAGACATTCAGTACTTC.

The V call is TRBV4-1, the J call TRBJ2-3, with a weak D call TRBD2 (5 bases). This CDR3 has 16 amino acids. Germline loops: CDR1 MGHRA, CDR2 YSYEKL. Trimming took off 4 bases at V and 2 bases at J, with 16 bases between the two ends. In nucleotides, the CDR3 is TGCGCCAGCAGCCCTCGAGAGGGCCTATTCACAGATACGCAGTATTTT. Its translation is CASSPREGLFTDTQYF.

V gene TRBV3-1 (or the pseudogene TRBV3-2) combines with J gene TRBJ2-3; 12 bases agree with TRBD2. From germline, CDR1 is LGHDT and CDR2 YNNKEL (reference sequence). Trimming removed 3 bases from V and 6 bases from J; junction bases left unmatched: 10. The CDR3 is 17 amino acids. The CDR3: CASSQTASGRARDTQYF. The CDR3 DNA is TGTGCCAGCAGCCAGACCGCTAGCGGGAGGGCCAGGGATACGCAGTATTTT.

The chain carries TRBV4-1 and TRBJ1-1; TRBD1 might be the D (6 bases). From germline, CDR1 is MGHRA and CDR2 YSYEKL. V was cut by 4 bases and J by 8 bases, with 17 bases left in between. CDR3 length: 14 residues. The CDR3 coding sequence is TGCGCCAGCAGCCCCGTAACGGGACAAGGAGAAGCTTTCTTT. This translates into CASSPVTGQGEAFF.

This clone was seen a few times. V and J are TRBV3-1 (or the pseudogene TRBV3-2) and TRBJ2-3; D is perhaps TRBD2 (6 bases). This CDR3 is 18 amino acids long. The germline gives CDR1 LGHDT, CDR2 YNNKEL (reference sequence). Trimming cost V 4 bases and J 0 bases, with 20 bases left between them. The CDR3: CASSPSWEDKGSTDTQYF. The CDR3 region has the DNA TGTGCCAGCAGCCCAAGCTGGGAGGATAAAGGAAGCACAGATACGCAGTATTTT.